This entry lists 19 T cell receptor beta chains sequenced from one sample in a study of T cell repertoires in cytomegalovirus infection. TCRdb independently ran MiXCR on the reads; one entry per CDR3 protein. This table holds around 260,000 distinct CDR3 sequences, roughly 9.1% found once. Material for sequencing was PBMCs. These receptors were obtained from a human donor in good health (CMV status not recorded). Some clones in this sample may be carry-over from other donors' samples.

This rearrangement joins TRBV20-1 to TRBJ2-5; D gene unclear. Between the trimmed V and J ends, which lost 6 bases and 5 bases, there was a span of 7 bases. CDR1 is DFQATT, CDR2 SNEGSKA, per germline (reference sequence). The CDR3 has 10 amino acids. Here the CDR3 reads CSAKRETQYF. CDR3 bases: TGCAGTGCGAAGAGGGAGACCCAGTACTTC.

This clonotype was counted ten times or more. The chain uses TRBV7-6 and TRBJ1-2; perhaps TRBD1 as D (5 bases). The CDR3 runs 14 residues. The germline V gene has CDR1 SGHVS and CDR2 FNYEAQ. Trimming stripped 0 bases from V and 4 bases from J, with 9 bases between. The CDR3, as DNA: TGTGCCAGCAGCTTAGCGTCAGGGTCCTATGGCTACACCTTC. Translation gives CASSLASGSYGYTF.

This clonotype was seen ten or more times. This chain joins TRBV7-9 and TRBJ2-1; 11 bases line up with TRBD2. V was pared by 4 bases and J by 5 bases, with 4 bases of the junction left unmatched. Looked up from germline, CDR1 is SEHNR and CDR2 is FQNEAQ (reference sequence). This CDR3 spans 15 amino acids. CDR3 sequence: CASSYSGRANNEQFF. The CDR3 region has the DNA TGTGCCAGCAGCTATAGCGGGAGGGCGAACAATGAGCAGTTCTTC.

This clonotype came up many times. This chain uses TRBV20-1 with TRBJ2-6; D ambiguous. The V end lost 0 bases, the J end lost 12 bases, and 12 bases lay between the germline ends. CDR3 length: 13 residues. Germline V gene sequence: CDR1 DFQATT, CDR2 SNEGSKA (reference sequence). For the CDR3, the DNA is TGCAGTGCTAGAGAAACGGGTTTCAGCGTCCTGACTTTC. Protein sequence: CSARETGFSVLTF.

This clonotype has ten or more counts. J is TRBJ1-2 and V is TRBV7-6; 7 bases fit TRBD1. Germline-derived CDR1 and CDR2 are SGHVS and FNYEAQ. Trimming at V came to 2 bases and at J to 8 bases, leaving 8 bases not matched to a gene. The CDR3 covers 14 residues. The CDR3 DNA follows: TGTGCCAGCAGCTTAACCCGTACAGGGGACGGCTACACCTTC. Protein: CASSLTRTGDGYTF. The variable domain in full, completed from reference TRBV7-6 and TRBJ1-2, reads GAGVSQSPRYKVTKRGQDVALRCDPISGHVSLYWYRQALGQGPEFLTYFNYEAQQDKSGLPNDRFSAERPEGSISTLTIQRTEQRDSAMYRCASSLTRTGDGYTFGSGTRLTVV.

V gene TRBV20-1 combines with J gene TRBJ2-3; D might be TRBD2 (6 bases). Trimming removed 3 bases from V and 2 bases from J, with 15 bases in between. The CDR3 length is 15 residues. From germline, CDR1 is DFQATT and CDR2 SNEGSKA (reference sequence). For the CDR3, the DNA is TGCAGTGCTAGGGTAGCGGCCGTCCTCACAGATACGCAGTATTTT. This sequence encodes CSARVAAVLTDTQYF.

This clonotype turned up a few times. Written as DNA, the CDR3 is TGTGCCAGCTCACCTCCCGGACAGGCCTTTAATTCACCCCTCCACTTT. Protein sequence: CASSPPGQAFNSPLHF. This chain joins TRBV18 and TRBJ1-6, with 7 positions matching TRBD1. Per germline, CDR1 KGHSH and CDR2 LQKENI. This CDR3 is built from 16 residues. V gave up 3 bases and J gave up 6 bases; unmatched junction bases: 8.

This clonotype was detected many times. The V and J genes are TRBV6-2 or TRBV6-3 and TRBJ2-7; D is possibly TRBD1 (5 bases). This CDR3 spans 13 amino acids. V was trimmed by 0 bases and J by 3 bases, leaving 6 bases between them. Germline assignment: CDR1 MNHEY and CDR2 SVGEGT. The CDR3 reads CASSYSQGYEQYF. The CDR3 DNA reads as TGTGCCAGCAGTTACTCCCAGGGCTACGAGCAGTACTTC.

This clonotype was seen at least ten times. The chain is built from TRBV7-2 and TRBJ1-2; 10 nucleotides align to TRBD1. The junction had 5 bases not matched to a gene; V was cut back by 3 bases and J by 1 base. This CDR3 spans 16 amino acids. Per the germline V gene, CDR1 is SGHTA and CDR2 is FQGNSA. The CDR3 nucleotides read TGTGCCAGCAGCTTGACAGGGGGCGGAAATAACTATGGCTACACCTTC. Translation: CASSLTGGGNNYGYTF.

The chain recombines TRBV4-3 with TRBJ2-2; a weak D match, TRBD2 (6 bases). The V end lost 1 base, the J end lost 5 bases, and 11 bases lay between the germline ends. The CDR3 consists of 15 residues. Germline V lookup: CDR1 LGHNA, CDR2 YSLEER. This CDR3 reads CASSQVEGTTGELFF. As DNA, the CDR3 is TGCGCCAGCAGCCAAGTGGAGGGTACGACCGGGGAGCTGTTTTTT.

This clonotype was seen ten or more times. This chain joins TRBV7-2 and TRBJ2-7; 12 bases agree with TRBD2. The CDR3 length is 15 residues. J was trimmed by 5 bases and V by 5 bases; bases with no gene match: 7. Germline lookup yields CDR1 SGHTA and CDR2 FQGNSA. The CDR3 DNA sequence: TGTGCCAGCAGCCTGAGGACTAGCGGGATCCACGAGCAGTACTTC. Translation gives CASSLRTSGIHEQYF.

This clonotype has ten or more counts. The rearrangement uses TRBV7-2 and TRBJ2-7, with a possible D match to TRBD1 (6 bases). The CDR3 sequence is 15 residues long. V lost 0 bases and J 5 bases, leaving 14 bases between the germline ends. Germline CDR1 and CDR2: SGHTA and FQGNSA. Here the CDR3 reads CASSLASNRVNEQYF. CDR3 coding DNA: TGTGCCAGCAGCTTAGCCTCGAACAGGGTGAACGAGCAGTACTTC. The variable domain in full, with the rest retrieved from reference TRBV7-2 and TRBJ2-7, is GAGVSQSPSNKVTEKGKDVELRCDPISGHTALYWYRQSLGQGLEFLIYFQGNSAPDKSGLPSDRFSAERTGGSVSTLTIQRTQQEDSAVYLCASSLASNRVNEQYFGPGTRLTVT.

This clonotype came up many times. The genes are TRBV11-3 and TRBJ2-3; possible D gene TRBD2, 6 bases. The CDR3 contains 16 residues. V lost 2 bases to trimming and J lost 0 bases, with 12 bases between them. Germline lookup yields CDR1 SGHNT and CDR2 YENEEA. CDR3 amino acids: CASSLWGGTSTDTQYF. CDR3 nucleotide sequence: TGTGCCAGCAGCTTATGGGGCGGGACTAGCACAGATACGCAGTATTTT.

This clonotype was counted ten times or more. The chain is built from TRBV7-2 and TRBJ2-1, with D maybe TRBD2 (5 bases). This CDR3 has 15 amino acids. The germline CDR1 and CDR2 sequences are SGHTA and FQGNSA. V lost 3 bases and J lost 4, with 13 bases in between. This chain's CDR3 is CASSFEGRDYNEQFF. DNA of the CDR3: TGTGCCAGCAGCTTTGAGGGCCGGGATTACAATGAGCAGTTCTTC.

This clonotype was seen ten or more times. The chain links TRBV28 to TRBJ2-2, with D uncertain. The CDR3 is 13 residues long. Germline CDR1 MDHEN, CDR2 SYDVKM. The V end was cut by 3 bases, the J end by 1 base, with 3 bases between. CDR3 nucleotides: TGTGCCAGCAGTTTCAGGAACACCGGGGAGCTGTTTTTT. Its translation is CASSFRNTGELFF.

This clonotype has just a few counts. For the CDR3, the DNA is TGTGCCAGCAGTTACTCGAAAGGGGTCGAGCAGTACTTC. The encoded protein is CASSYSKGVEQYF. The chain recombines TRBV6-2 or TRBV6-3 with TRBJ2-7; D perhaps matches TRBD1 (5 bases). Germline CDR1 and CDR2: MNHEY and SVGEGT. The CDR3 consists of 13 residues. Trimming shortened V by 0 bases and J by 6 bases, and 9 bases separated the two germline ends.

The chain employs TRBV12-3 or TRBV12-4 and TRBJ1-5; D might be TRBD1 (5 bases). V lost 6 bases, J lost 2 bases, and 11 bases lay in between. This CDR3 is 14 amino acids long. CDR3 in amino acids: CASSWDGGNQPQHF. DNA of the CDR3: TGTGCCAGCAGCTGGGACGGGGGCAATCAGCCCCAGCATTTT.

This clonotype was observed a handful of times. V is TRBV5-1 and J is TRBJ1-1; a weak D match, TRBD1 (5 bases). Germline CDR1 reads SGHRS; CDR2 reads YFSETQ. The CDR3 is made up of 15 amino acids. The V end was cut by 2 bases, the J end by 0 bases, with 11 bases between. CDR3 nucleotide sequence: TGCGCCAGCAGCTTCGCAGGACATTTGAACACTGAAGCTTTCTTT. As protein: CASSFAGHLNTEAFF.

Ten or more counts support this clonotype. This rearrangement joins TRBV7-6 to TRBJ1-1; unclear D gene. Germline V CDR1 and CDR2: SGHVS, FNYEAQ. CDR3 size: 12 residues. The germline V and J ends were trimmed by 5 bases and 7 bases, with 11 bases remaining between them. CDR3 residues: CASSGRGGEAFF. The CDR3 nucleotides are TGTGCCAGCAGCGGACGGGGAGGTGAAGCTTTCTTT.